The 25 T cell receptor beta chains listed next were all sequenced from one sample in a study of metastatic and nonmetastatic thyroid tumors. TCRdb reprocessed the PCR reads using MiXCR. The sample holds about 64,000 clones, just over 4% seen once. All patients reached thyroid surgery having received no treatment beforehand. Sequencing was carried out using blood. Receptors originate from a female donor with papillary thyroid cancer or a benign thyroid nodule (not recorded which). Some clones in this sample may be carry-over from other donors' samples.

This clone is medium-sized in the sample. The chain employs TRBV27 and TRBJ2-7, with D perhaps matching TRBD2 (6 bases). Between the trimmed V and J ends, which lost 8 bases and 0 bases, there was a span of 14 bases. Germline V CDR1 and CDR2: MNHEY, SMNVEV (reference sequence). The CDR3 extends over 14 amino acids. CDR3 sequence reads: CASGIAEGSYEQYF. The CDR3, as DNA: TGTGCCAGCGGCATAGCGGAGGGCTCCTACGAGCAGTACTTC.

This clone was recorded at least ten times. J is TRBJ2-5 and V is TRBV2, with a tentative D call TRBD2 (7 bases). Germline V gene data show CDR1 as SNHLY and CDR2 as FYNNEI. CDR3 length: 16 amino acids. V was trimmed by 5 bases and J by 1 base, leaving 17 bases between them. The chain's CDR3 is CASSTGASGTQETQYF. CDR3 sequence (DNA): TGTGCCAGCAGTACGGGGGCTAGCGGCACCCAAGAGACCCAGTACTTC.

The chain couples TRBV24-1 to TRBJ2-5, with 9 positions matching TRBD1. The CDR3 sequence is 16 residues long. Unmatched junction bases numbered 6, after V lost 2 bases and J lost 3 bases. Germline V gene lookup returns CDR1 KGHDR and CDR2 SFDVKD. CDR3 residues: CATSDSRTGDKETQYF. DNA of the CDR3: TGTGCCACCAGTGATTCCCGGACAGGGGATAAAGAGACCCAGTACTTC.

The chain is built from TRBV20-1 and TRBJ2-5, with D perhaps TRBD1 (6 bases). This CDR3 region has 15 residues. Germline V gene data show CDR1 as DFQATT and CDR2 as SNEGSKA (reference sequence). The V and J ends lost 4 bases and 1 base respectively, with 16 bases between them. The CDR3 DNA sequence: TGCAGTGCTATTTCCAGGGGTATGGGCCAAGAGACCCAGTACTTC. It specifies CSAISRGMGQETQYF.

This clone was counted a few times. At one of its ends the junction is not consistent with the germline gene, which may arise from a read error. CDR3 protein: CATSDYGDRVNYGYTF. In DNA form, the CDR3 reads TGTGCCACCAGTGATTATGGGGACAGGGTTAACTATGGCTACACATTC. The chain is built from TRBV24-1 and TRBJ1-2, with 9 positions matching TRBD1. CDR1 and CDR2 from the germline V gene are KGHDR and SFDVKD. The CDR3 spans 16 residues.

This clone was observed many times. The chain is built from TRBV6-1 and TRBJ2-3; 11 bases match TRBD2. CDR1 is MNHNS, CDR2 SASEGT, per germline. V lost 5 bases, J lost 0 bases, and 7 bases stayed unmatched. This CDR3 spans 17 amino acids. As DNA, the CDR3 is TGTGCCAGCAGTTCCCTAGCGGGAGGTGGGAGCACAGATACGCAGTATTTT. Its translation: CASSSLAGGGSTDTQYF.

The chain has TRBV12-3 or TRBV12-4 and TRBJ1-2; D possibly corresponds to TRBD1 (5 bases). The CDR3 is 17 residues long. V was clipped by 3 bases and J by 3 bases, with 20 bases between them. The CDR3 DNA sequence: TGTGCCAGCAGTTTTTCCCGACATGGCGGAGGGGACTATGGCTACACCTTC. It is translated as CASSFSRHGGGDYGYTF.

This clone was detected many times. The CDR3 loop is CASSFQRGTYNEQFF. As DNA, the CDR3 is TGCGCCAGCAGCTTCCAGCGGGGCACCTACAATGAGCAGTTCTTC. The chain combines TRBV5-1 with TRBJ2-1, with TRBD2 matching 7 bases. This CDR3 is 15 amino acids long. The J segment lost 2 bases and the V segment lost 2 bases, leaving 4 bases of the junction unmatched. Germline lookup yields CDR1 SGHRS and CDR2 YFSETQ.

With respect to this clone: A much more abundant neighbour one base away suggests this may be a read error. The DNA of the CDR3 is TGTGCCAGCAGTTGGGGCAGTGCAACTAATGAAGAACTGTTTTTT. Its protein product is CASSWGSATNEELFF. The V and J genes are TRBV27 and TRBJ1-4; tentative D call: TRBD1 (5 bases). This CDR3 spans 15 amino acids. Germline V lookup: CDR1 MNHEY, CDR2 SMNVEV (reference sequence).

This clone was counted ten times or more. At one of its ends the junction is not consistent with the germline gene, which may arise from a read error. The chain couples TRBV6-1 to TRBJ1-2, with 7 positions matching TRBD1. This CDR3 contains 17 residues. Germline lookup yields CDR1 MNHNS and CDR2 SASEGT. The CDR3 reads CANSLYRGPNPTNGYTF. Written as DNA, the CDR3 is TGTGCCAACAGTTTATACAGGGGCCCGAACCCAACGAATGGCTACACCTTC.

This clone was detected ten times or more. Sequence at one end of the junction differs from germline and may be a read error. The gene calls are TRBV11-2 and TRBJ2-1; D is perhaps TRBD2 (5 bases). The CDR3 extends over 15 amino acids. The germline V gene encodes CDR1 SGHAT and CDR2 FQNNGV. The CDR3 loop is CAGSLDTALGNEQFF. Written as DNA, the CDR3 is TGTGCCGGCAGCTTAGATACAGCACTAGGGAATGAGCAGTTCTTC.

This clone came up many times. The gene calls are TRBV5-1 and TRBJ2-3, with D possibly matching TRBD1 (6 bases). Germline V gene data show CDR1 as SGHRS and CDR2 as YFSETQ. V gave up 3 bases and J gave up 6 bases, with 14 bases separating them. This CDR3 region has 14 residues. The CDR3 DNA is TGCGCCAGCAGCTCAGGACAGAGGTCTGATACGCAGTATTTT. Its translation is CASSSGQRSDTQYF.

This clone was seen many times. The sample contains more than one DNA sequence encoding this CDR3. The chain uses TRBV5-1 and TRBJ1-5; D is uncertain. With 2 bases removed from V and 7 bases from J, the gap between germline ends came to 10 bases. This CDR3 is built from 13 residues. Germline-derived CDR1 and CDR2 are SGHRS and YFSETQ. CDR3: CASSLSGSQPQHF. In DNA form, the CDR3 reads TGCGCCAGCAGCTTATCGGGATCCCAGCCCCAGCATTTT.

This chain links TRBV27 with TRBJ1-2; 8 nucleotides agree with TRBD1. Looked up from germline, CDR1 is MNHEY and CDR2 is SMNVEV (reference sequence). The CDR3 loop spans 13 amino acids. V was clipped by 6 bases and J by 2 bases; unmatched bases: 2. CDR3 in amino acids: CASRGQVNYGYTF. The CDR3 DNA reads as TGTGCCAGCAGGGGACAGGTGAACTATGGCTACACCTTC.

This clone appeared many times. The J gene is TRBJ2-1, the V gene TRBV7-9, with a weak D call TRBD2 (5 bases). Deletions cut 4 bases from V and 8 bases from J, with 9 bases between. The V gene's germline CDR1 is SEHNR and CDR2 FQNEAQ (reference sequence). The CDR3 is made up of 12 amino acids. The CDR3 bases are TGTGCCAGCAGCTCGAAGAGGGATGAGCAGTTCTTC. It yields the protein CASSSKRDEQFF.

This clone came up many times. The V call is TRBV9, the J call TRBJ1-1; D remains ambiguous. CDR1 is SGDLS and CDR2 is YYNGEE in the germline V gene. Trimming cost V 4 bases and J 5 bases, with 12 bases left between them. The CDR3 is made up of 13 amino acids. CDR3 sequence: CASSLNHGTEAFF. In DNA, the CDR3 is TGTGCCAGCAGCCTCAACCACGGGACTGAAGCTTTCTTT.

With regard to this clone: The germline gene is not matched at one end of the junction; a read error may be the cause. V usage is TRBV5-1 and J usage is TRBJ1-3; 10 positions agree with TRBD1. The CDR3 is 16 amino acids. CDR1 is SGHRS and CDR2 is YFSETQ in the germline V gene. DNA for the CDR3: TGCGCCGGCAGCAAGTCCGGGACAGGGGCTGGAAACACCATATATTTT. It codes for CAGSKSGTGAGNTIYF. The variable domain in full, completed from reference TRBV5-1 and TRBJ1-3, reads KAGVTQTPRYLIKTRGQQVTLSCSPISGHRSVSWYQQTPGQGLQFLFEYFSETQRNKGNFPGRFSGRQFSNSRSEMNVSTLELGDSALYLCAGSKSGTGAGNTIYFGEGSWLTVV.

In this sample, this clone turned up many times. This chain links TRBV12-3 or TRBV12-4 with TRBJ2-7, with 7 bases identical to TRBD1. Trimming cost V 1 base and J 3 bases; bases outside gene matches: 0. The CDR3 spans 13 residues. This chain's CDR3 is CASSLGDSYEQYF. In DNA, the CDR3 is TGTGCCAGCAGTTTAGGGGACAGCTACGAGCAGTACTTC.

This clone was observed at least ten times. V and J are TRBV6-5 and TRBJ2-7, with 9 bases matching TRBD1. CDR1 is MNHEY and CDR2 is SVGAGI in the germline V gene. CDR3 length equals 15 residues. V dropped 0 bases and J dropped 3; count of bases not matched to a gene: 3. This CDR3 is CASSYSGQGYYEQYF. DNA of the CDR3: TGTGCCAGCAGTTACTCGGGACAGGGATACTACGAGCAGTACTTC.

The CDR3 DNA follows: TGTGCCAGCATTAGACAGGGGATCACCGGGGAGCTGTTTTTT. Encoded protein: CASIRQGITGELFF. The chain combines TRBV6-5 with TRBJ2-2; 8 bases match TRBD1. Per germline, CDR1 MNHEY and CDR2 SVGAGI. Germline trimming cut 7 bases from V and 4 bases from J; bases unmatched to any gene: 5. CDR3 size: 14 residues.

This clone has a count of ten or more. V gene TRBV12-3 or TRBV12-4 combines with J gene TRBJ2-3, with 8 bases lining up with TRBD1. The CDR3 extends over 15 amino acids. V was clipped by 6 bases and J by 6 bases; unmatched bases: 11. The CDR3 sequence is CASSQTGVLRDTQYF. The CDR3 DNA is TGTGCCAGCAGCCAGACAGGGGTTCTTCGGGATACGCAGTATTTT.

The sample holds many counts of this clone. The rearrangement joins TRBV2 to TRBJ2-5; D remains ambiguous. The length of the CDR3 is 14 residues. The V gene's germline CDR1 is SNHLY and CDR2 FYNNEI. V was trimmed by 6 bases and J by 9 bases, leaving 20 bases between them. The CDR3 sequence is CASRVTGSENPQYF. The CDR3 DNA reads TGTGCCAGCAGGGTAACCGGGTCCGAGAATCCCCAGTACTTC.

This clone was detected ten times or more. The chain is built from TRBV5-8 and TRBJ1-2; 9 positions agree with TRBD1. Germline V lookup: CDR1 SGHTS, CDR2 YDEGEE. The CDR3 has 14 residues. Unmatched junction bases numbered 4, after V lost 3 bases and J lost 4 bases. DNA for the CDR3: TGTGCCAGCAGCTGGACAGGGGCCGGCTATGGCTACACCTTC. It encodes CASSWTGAGYGYTF.

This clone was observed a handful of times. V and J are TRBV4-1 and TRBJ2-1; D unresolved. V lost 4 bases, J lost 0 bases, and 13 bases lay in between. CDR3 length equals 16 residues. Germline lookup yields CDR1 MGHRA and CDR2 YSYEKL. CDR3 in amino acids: CASSLEGRNSYNEQFF. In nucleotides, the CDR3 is TGCGCCAGCAGCCTAGAAGGGCGGAACTCCTACAATGAGCAGTTCTTC.

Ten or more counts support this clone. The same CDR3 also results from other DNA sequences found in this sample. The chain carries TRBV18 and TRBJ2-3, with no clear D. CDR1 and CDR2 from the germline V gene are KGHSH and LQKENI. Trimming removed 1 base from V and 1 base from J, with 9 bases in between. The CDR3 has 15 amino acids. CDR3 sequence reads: CASSPQGLGTDTQYF. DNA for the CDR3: TGTGCCAGCTCACCACAGGGTCTCGGCACAGATACGCAGTATTTT.